Following are 2 T cell receptor beta chains from one sample sequenced in a study of T cell clonality in common variable immunodeficiency. Study-wide results and caveats: In common variable immunodeficiency, TCR beta chains reportedly carried fewer deletions and N-nucleotide insertions.

The method was immunoSEQ multiplex PCR; TCRdb's version includes in-frame clones alone and lacks a portion of them. This sample carries over 5,500 clones, none of them present only once. No antigen has been identified for these receptors. Sequenced: peripheral blood mononuclear cells. Source of these receptors: a human donor with common variable immunodeficiency.

In its sample, this clone is medium-sized. The read gets to within 3 residues of the CDR3 end, and the germline J gene fills in the rest. The V and J genes are TRBV19 and TRBJ1-2; possible D gene TRBD1, 5 bases. Trimming left V 4 bases short and J 5 bases short, with 14 bases between. This CDR3 is 14 amino acids long. Germline V gene lookup returns CDR1 LNHDA and CDR2 SQIVND (reference sequence). The CDR3 sequence is CASSTSGTAYGYTF. CDR3 bases read: TGTGCCAGTAGTACTTCCGGGACTGCTTATGGC.

A few counts support this clone. The read ends 3 residues before the CDR3 terminus; that terminus is restored from the germline J gene. The chain combines TRBV30 with TRBJ1-3; 7 nucleotides line up with TRBD1. V trimming: 2 bases; J trimming: 4 bases; junction bases outside the gene matches: 5. This CDR3 region has 14 residues. Germline V gene lookup returns CDR1 GTSNPN and CDR2 SVGIG (reference sequence). CDR3 bases read: TGTGCCTGGAGTCCTGACAGGGTGGGAAACACC. This gives the protein CAWSPDRVGNT. The full CDR3 is CAWSPDRVGNTIYF.